These T cell receptor beta chains were read from a single sample in a study of blood T cell repertoires in COVID-19. The table came from immunoSEQ multiplex PCR; TCRdb's copy has only in-frame clones and leaves some out. Among 200,000 to 250,000 clones, over 90% were seen once, and the ten largest hold about 0.79%. Sequences were obtained from peripheral blood. Source of these receptors: a man aged 30 to 39 with COVID-19, enrolled during active disease. CDR3s include the opening cysteine and the closing phenylalanine or tryptophan. A D gene is named only where the DNA matches it firmly. Clone size is not always given. Where it is, it says once, few, many or a class for expanded clones.

>-|-|TRBJ1-3|TRBV6-5
TGTGCCAGCAGTTGGGGGGGGCTAACGGGAAACACCATATATTTT
CASSWGGLTGNTIYF
>-|-|TRBJ2-1|TRBV12-2
TGTGCAAGTCGCTTAAGTCCAGGAGAGCAGTTCTTC
CASRLSPGEQFF
>few|TRBD2|TRBJ2-7|TRBV7-9
TGTGCCAGCAGTTTAGCGGGGGGGGCGTCGCAGTACTTC
CASSLAGGASQYF
>once|-|TRBJ2-1|TRBV9
TGTGCCAGCAGCGTAGGAGAGAATGAGCAGTTCTTC
CASSVGENEQFF
>-|-|TRBJ2-1|TRBV5-1
TGCGCCAGCAGCGAAGGGGCAATAGGGTTGAGTGAGCAGTTCTTC
CASSEGAIGLSEQFF
>few|-|TRBJ1-3|TRBV14
TGTGCCAGCAGCCCGGGAGGAGGAAACACCATATATTTT
CASSPGGGNTIYF
>-|-|TRBJ2-7|TRBV5-5
TGTGCCAGCAGCCAACTAGGACCCTACGAGCAGTACTTC
CASSQLGPYEQYF
>-|-|TRBJ1-5|TRBV19
TGTGCCAGTAGTTCAGGGGTCGGTCAGCCCCAGCATTTT
CASSSGVGQPQHF
>few|-|TRBJ1-6|TRBV2
TGTGCCAGCAGTGAGGAGCAGGGGCGGAATAATTCACCCCTCCACTTT
CASSEEQGRNNSPLHF
>-|TRBD2|TRBJ2-4|TRBV28
TGTGCCAGCAGTCAACCGACTAGCTGGGGCATTCAGTACTTC
CASSQPTSWGIQYF
>-|TRBD1|TRBJ1-1|TRBV3-1/TRBV3-2
TGTGCCAGCAGCCAGAGCAGGGGGCACACTGAAGCTTTCTTT
CASSQSRGHTEAFF
>-|TRBD1|TRBJ2-7|TRBV12-5
TGTGCTAGTGGTCTGAAAAGGACAGGCGGCTACGAGCAGTACTTC
CASGLKRTGGYEQYF
>-|-|TRBJ1-1|TRBV5-1
TGCGCCAGCAGCCTACCAGGGGTAAACATCTGCTTCTTT
CASSLPGVNICFF
>few|-|TRBJ1-2|TRBV3-1/TRBV3-2
TGTGCCAGCAGCCAATCGACAGAGCATGGCTACACCTTC
CASSQSTEHGYTF
>-|-|TRBJ1-1|TRBV19
TGTGCCAGTAGCGTCGGGGGGGGCACTGAAGCTTTCTTT
CASSVGGGTEAFF
>once|-|TRBJ1-6|TRBV6-5
TGTGCCAGCAGTTACTCCTCCCGCTCCTATAATTCACCCCTCCACTTT
CASSYSSRSYNSPLHF
>-|TRBD1|TRBJ1-6|TRBV13
TGTGCCAGCAGCTTAGAGGGACAGGCCAATTCACCCCTCCACTTT
CASSLEGQANSPLHF
>-|TRBD1|TRBJ1-1|TRBV4-1
TGCGCCAGCAGTCCAACCGGGACAGGGGGAAGGGGCACTGAAGCTTTCTTT
CASSPTGTGGRGTEAFF
>-|TRBD1|TRBJ2-3|TRBV5-1
TGCGCCAGCAGCTTGGATGGACAGGGTGTCTCAGATACGCAGTATTTT
CASSLDGQGVSDTQYF
>-|TRBD2|TRBJ2-5|TRBV10-1
TGCGCCAGCAGCCCAGGGACTAGCGGGGCGGAGACCCAGTACTTC
CASSPGTSGAETQYF
>-|-|TRBJ2-1|TRBV18
TGTGCCAGCTCACCACCGATTGGGGGGACCTACAATGAGCAGTTCTTC
CASSPPIGGTYNEQFF
>-|-|TRBJ2-1|TRBV5-1
TGCGCCAGCAGCTTGGTTCTTGGGGAGCGCAATGAGCAGTTCTTC
CASSLVLGERNEQFF
>once|-|TRBJ1-1|TRBV12-3/TRBV12-4
TGTGCCAGCGTACGGGAAGGTGAAGCTTTCTTT
CASVREGEAFF
>-|-|TRBJ2-2|TRBV7-2
TGTGCCAGCAGCCCTCTAAGATCCACCGGGGAGCTGTTTTTT
CASSPLRSTGELFF
>-|TRBD1|TRBJ2-6|TRBV5-4
TGTGCCAGCAGCTCCCGGACAGGGAAAGGGGCCAACGTCCTGACTTTC
CASSSRTGKGANVLTF
>once|-|TRBJ2-1|TRBV7-9
TGTGCCCGGGGGGGGACAGGGATTGAGCAGTTCTTC
CARGGTGIEQFF
>-|TRBD1|TRBJ1-1|TRBV3-1/TRBV3-2
TGTGCCAGCAGCCAAGCTGGGACAGGGGAGAACACTGAAGCTTTCTTT
CASSQAGTGENTEAFF
>-|TRBD2|TRBJ2-7|TRBV7-9
TGTGCCAGCAGCCCCGGAGCGGGGCCCATCGCTGGGGGGGAGCAGTACTTC
CASSPGAGPIAGGEQYF
>-|-|TRBJ2-7|TRBV27
TGTGCCAGCAGTTTATCCGGGGTCAACTACGAGCAGTACTTC
CASSLSGVNYEQYF
>-|TRBD2|TRBJ2-1|TRBV2
TGTGCCAGCAGCCGGACTAGCGTGGGCTACAATGAGCAGTTCTTC
CASSRTSVGYNEQFF
>-|TRBD2|TRBJ2-5|TRBV29-1
TGCAGCGCGGGGGGGCAGTACCAAGAGACCCAGTACTTC
CSAGGQYQETQYF
>-|-|TRBJ2-6|TRBV4-1
TGCGCCAGCAGCCAACTGGGACTCCGGGTCTCTGGGGCCAACGTCCTGACTTTC
CASSQLGLRVSGANVLTF
>-|-|TRBJ1-1|TRBV7-9
TGTGCCAGCAGCATCCTAGGAGGGGGGGTCACTGAAGCTTTCTTT
CASSILGGGVTEAFF
>-|TRBD2|TRBJ2-1|TRBV5-4
TGTGCCAGCAGCCCTCGGGGAGGTAGCGGGGGGGCCGGTGAGCAGTTCTTC
CASSPRGGSGGAGEQFF
>-|-|TRBJ1-2|TRBV10-3
TGTGCCATCAGCCCCGGTGAGGGTACAGGGCTTAACTATGGCTACACCTTC
CAISPGEGTGLNYGYTF
>-|-|TRBJ1-5|TRBV10-3
TGTGCCATCAGTGAGTCGACAGGACGATATAGCAATCAGCCCCAGCATTTT
CAISESTGRYSNQPQHF
>once|-|TRBJ2-7|TRBV6-5
TGTGCCAGCAGTCAGGGTCCGAAGGAGCAGTACTTC
CASSQGPKEQYF
>-|-|TRBJ2-7|TRBV19
TGTGCCAGTAGCCGCCCCCGCGGGACAGACCAACCCTACGAGCAGTACTTC
CASSRPRGTDQPYEQYF
>-|-|TRBJ1-2|TRBV6-5
TGTGCCAGCAGCTCTGCGGGGCACGGCTACACCTTC
CASSSAGHGYTF
>-|-|TRBJ2-5|TRBV10-1
TGCGCCAGCAGTGAGTTTACAGGGAACCAAGAGACCCAGTACTTC
CASSEFTGNQETQYF
>-|TRBD1|TRBJ2-1|TRBV19
TGTGCCAGTAGTAGGGGGACAGGGGCCTACAATGAGCAGTTCTTC
CASSRGTGAYNEQFF
>-|TRBD2|TRBJ2-5|TRBV14
TGTGCCAGCAGCCAGCAACGCGGGGGGGAAGAGACCCAGTACTTC
CASSQQRGGEETQYF
>-|TRBD1|TRBJ1-1|TRBV3-1/TRBV3-2
TGTGCCAGCAGCCAAGGGGACAGGGCGTCTTCATTT
CASSQGDRASSF
>-|-|TRBJ1-2|TRBV7-8
TGTGCCAGCAGCCGCGGACAGTCCTATGGCTACACCTTC
CASSRGQSYGYTF
>once|-|TRBJ1-2|TRBV11-2
TGTGCCAGCAGCTTAGATACAGGGTACTATGGCTACACCTTC
CASSLDTGYYGYTF
>-|TRBD1|TRBJ1-1|TRBV3-1/TRBV3-2
TGTGCCAGCAGCCTGCCGACAGGGGCGGGCACTGAAGCTTTCTTT
CASSLPTGAGTEAFF
>-|-|TRBJ1-2|TRBV6-1
TGTGCCAGCAGTGAAGGGGCAAGGTTTCCCTCCTATGGCTACACCTTC
CASSEGARFPSYGYTF
>-|-|TRBJ2-3|TRBV5-1
TGCGCCAGCAGCTTGGACAACCCCACAGATACGCAGTATTTT
CASSLDNPTDTQYF